Each of the 4 T cell receptor beta chains below was sequenced from the same sample in a study of control samples from healthy donors and cancer patients (dated by TCRdb to 2020 to 2021). Library method: the immunoSEQ multiplex PCR assay. In TCRdb, the immuneACCESS table is reduced to in-frame sequences with V and J assigned. These tables do not hold every clone; where another copy was compared, an unresolved V gene accounts for under half, and the others remain unexplained. Recorded for this sample are about 170,000 clones; 91% of them occurred a single time. The top ten hold about 1.4% of the sample. Source material: blood. The receptor source for this set is a woman aged 30 to 39 in good health.

The chain links TRBV7-3 to TRBJ2-3; a weak D match, TRBD2 (6 bases). The CDR3 has 15 residues. Germline lookup yields CDR1 SGHTA and CDR2 FQGTGA. V was pared by 1 base and J by 1 base, with 9 bases between. The CDR3 region is CASSLRPGGTDTQYF. CDR3 DNA sequence: TGTGCCAGCAGCTTAAGGCCGGGAGGCACAGATACGCAGTATTTT.

The chain recombines TRBV21-1 with TRBJ1-3; the table's D gene call, TRBD1, was not cross checked with the DNA. TRBV21-1 corresponds to a pseudogene. The length of the CDR3 is 15 residues. The CDR3 DNA is TGTGCCAGCAGCACCCGACAGGGGACTGGAAACACCATATATTTT. This encodes CASSTRQGTGNTIYF.

CDR3 nucleotides: TGTGCCAGCAGTTATCGGAGCTCCTACGAGCAGTACTTC. This codes for CASSYRSSYEQYF. The genes are TRBV6-9 and TRBJ2-7, with D unclear. Germline V gene sequence: CDR1 MNHGY, CDR2 SVAAGI. The CDR3 is 13 amino acids. V gave up 2 bases and J gave up 0 bases, with 5 bases separating them.

This clone occurred once. DNA of the CDR3: TGTGCCAGCAGCTTAGGGGGTATGAACACTGAAGCTTTCTTT. It specifies CASSLGGMNTEAFF. J is TRBJ1-1 and V is TRBV7-8; D unresolved. Germline CDR1 reads SGHVS; CDR2 reads FQNEAQ. Trimming shortened V by 1 base and J by 0 bases, and 6 bases separated the two germline ends. This CDR3 region has 14 residues.